A selection of T cell receptor beta chains follows, all from one sample in a study of blood T cells in healthy people across ages. Using its own MiXCR run on the 5' RACE reads, TCRdb lists one record per CDR3 protein. Of about 900,000 distinct CDR3 sequences in the sample, 62% were seen once. What was sequenced was blood. The receptors come from a young man in good health. CDR3s include the opening cysteine and the closing phenylalanine or tryptophan.

CDR3 protein: CASSPHLSRARGADEQFF
J gene: TRBJ2-1
V gene: TRBV9

CDR3 protein: CATSRTSRNSPLHF
J gene: TRBJ1-6
V gene: TRBV15

CDR3 protein: CASSPSGYSNEQYF
J gene: .
V gene: TRBV27

CDR3 protein: CASSWGSTDTQYF
J gene: TRBJ2-3
V gene: TRBV5-6

CDR3 protein: CATHIRGEAFF
J gene: TRBJ1-1
V gene: TRBV6-2/TRBV6-3

CDR3 protein: CASSHGGAEDTQYF
J gene: TRBJ2-3
V gene: TRBV5-5

CDR3 protein: CASSLWQGGNEQFF
J gene: TRBJ2-1
V gene: TRBV27

CDR3 protein: CASSQSRDRSTDTQYF
J gene: TRBJ2-3
V gene: TRBV4-2

CDR3 protein: CASSQRQGPTNTGELFF
J gene: TRBJ2-2
V gene: TRBV7-2

CDR3 protein: CASIGGANVLTF
J gene: TRBJ2-6
V gene: TRBV12-3/TRBV12-4

CDR3 protein: CASSDTVRGGQETQYF
J gene: TRBJ2-5
V gene: TRBV2

CDR3 protein: CSALGGAQETQYF
J gene: TRBJ2-5
V gene: TRBV20-1

CDR3 protein: CASSPGTDYNEQFF
J gene: TRBJ2-1
V gene: TRBV28

CDR3 protein: CASSTPFRPQHF
J gene: TRBJ1-5
V gene: TRBV12-3/TRBV12-4

CDR3 protein: CASSRQGGANVLTF
J gene: TRBJ2-6
V gene: TRBV9

CDR3 protein: CASSTTGGQGQPQHF
J gene: TRBJ1-5
V gene: TRBV6-1

CDR3 protein: CASSEPPYGYTF
J gene: TRBJ1-2
V gene: TRBV2

CDR3 protein: CASSRRGPGTEAFF
J gene: TRBJ1-1
V gene: TRBV12-3/TRBV12-4

CDR3 protein: CAISDRTGGDEKLFF
J gene: TRBJ1-4
V gene: TRBV10-3

CDR3 protein: CAIKGGQGWANVLTF
J gene: TRBJ2-6
V gene: TRBV10-3

CDR3 protein: CASQIRPSGPQHF
J gene: TRBJ1-5
V gene: TRBV6-2/TRBV6-3

CDR3 protein: CASSLEGGGTYEQYF
J gene: TRBJ2-7
V gene: TRBV7-2

CDR3 protein: CASSHDRSDEQYF
J gene: TRBJ2-7
V gene: TRBV4-3

CDR3 protein: CASSLSGRGSNEQFF
J gene: TRBJ2-1
V gene: TRBV7-3

CDR3 protein: CASGEVQAMNTEAFF
J gene: TRBJ1-1
V gene: TRBV12-3/TRBV12-4

CDR3 protein: CASSQDGGLSNQPQHF
J gene: TRBJ1-5
V gene: TRBV4-1

CDR3 protein: CASSLVGIGYEQYF
J gene: TRBJ2-7
V gene: TRBV5-1

CDR3 protein: CASSQALLGTGDGYTF
J gene: TRBJ1-2
V gene: TRBV4-3

CDR3 protein: CASSLGWTGGYTF
J gene: TRBJ1-2
V gene: TRBV27

CDR3 protein: CASSEAPPQPQHF
J gene: TRBJ1-5
V gene: TRBV2